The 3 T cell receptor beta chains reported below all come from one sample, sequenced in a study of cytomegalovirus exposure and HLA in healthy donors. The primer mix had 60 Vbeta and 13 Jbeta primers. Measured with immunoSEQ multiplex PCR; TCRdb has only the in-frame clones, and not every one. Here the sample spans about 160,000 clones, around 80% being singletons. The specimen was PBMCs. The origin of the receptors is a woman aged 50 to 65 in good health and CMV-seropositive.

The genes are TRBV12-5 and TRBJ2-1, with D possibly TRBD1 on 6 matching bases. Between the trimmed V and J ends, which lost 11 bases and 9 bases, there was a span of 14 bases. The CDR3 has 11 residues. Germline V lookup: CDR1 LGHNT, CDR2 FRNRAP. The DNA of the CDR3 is TGTGCTTCCAGGGGTTCAAGTGAGCAGTTCTTC. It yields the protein CASRGSSEQFF.

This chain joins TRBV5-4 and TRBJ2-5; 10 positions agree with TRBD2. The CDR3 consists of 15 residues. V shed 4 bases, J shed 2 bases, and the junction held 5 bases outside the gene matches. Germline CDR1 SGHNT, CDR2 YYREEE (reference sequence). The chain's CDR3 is CASSPWTSGQETQYF. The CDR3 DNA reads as TGTGCCAGCAGCCCTTGGACTAGCGGACAAGAGACCCAGTACTTC. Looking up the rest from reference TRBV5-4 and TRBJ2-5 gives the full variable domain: ETGVTQSPTHLIKTRGQQVTLRCSSQSGHNTVSWYQQALGQGPQFIFQYYREEENGRGNFPPRFSGLQFPNYSSELNVNALELDDSALYLCASSPWTSGQETQYFGPGTRLLVL.

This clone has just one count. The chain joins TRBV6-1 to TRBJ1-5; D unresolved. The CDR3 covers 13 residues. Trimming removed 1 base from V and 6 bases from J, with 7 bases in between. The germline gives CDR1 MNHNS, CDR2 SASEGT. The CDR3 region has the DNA TGTGCCAGCAGTGAAGGAGGGATTCAGCCCCAGCATTTT. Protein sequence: CASSEGGIQPQHF.